This T cell receptor (beta chain) was sequenced during a study of blood T cell repertoires in COVID-19. On the study more broadly: Sites across the United States, Italy and Spain contributed samples from acute and convalescent COVID-19. The analysed material was cDNA or gDNA that came from T cells, B-cell-depleted T cells, or PBMCs.

This CDR3 contains 14 residues. Per germline, CDR1 SGDLS and CDR2 YYNGEE. The ends lost 0 bases at V and 4 bases at J; junction bases unmatched: 2. In the source study's methods: It was from reference gene primer amplification that nucleated cell counts were estimated. Clones were read by immunoSEQ multiplex PCR, and TCRdb kept only the in-frame ones, dropping some. The DNA gave D and trimming, while V, J and clone size come from that table. This sample has a few hundred thousand clones, with 85% to 90% found just once. What was sequenced was peripheral blood. This chain uses TRBV9 with TRBJ1-2, with 8 bases that match TRBD1. This clonotype originated in a man at least 80 years old with acute or convalescent COVID-19. In DNA, the CDR3 is TGTGCCAGCAGCGTAGGACAGGGGCCCTATGGCTACACCTTC. This encodes CASSVGQGPYGYTF.